Included here is one T cell receptor (beta chain) sequence, with context. This sample was taken from a study of blood T cell repertoires in COVID-19. Sequencing used immunoSEQ multiplex PCR; TCRdb keeps in-frame clones, though not all of them. Here the sample spans about 140,000 clones, over 75% being singletons. The CDR3 totals 13 residues. V was trimmed by 3 bases and J by 4 bases, leaving 12 bases between them. Germline loops: CDR1 GTSNPN, CDR2 SVGIG (reference sequence). The V gene is TRBV30, the J gene TRBJ1-1; D may be TRBD1 (5 bases). This sequence originates from a man aged 55-75 years with active or convalescent COVID-19. Input material: peripheral blood. The CDR3 loop reads CAWSVFQGTEAFF. DNA for the CDR3: TGTGCCTGGAGCGTTTTTCAGGGCACTGAAGCTTTCTTT. Based on the CDR3 plus reference TRBV30 and TRBJ1-1, the full variable domain is SQTIHQWPATLVQPVGSPLSLECTVEGTSNPNLYWYRQAAGRGLQLLFYSVGIGQISSEVPQNLSASRPQDRQFILSSKKLLLSDSGFYLCAWSVFQGTEAFFGQGTRLTVV.